This T cell receptor (beta chain) is drawn from a study of fetal regulatory T cell absence and autoimmunity (dated 2017 in TCRdb). With regard to the full study: Autoimmunity of the exocrine pancreas was seen in the IPEX patients even though clinical diabetes was absent.

TCRbeta CDR3 regions were amplified and barcoded by two-step multiplex PCR on the immunoSEQ human TCRbeta survey platform. Libraries were sequenced on Illumina instruments, with IgH sequenced in parallel from the same samples. The original methods were these. Raw reads were filtered against IMGT V, D, J definitions and were binned using a nearest-neighbor algorithm so that PCR and sequencing errors were removed. A clone was defined by an identical nucleotide sequence, and differential abundance between tissues was tested with a Fisher exact test for each clone at a pFDR threshold of p<0.01. Clones whose frequencies were too low for statistical inference were excluded by a minimum inclusion filter of 10 in either sample. The immunoSEQ Analyzer was used for pairwise clonal comparisons, and IMGT tools were used to assess gene family usage. TCRdb took over this immuneACCESS table, retaining in-frame rearrangements with V and J assigned. Such tables are incomplete; in checked studies, under half of the missing clones stem from an unresolved V gene, and the remainder is unexplained. That table supplies the V and J calls and clone size; D and trimming were determined from the DNA. For this sample there are just over 45,000 clones; about 79% appear just once. The ten largest make up about 0.41% of the sample.

Genomic DNA, about 2-3 ug, was extracted from umbilical cord blood or frozen pancreas using the DNeasy Blood and Tissue Kit. CDR1 MNHEY and CDR2 SMNVEV are derived from the germline V gene (reference sequence). The CDR3 contains 15 residues, cysteine and phenylalanine counted. Only CDR3 DNA remains: 45 bases, in frame from the first base. V and J are truncated by 2 bases and 7 bases respectively, leaving an intervening sequence of 14 bases. A word on this clone: The antigen it recognizes is unknown. It has no much larger one-base neighbor in the sample; base qualities were not kept.

The paper's findings and limits, for the study overall: TRB gene family usage was found to be broadly similar between cord blood and pancreas and to resemble published neonatal and adult repertoires. The TCR compartment showed significant oligoclonal enrichment in pancreas versus cord blood, with some top clones over 80-fold enriched. The oligoclonal enrichment was interpreted as support for antigen-driven autoimmunity occurring in the pancreas before birth in IPEX syndrome.

The receptor chain draws on TRBV27 and TRBJ1-4, and perhaps TRBD1 as D gene, on 6 matching bases. This TCR was recovered from a newborn boy with IPEX syndrome. The sequenced material came from cord blood. The CDR3 reads CASSLLGGAREKLFF. The DNA reads TGTGCCAGCAGTTTACTCGGGGGGGCGCGTGAAAAACTGTTTTTT.